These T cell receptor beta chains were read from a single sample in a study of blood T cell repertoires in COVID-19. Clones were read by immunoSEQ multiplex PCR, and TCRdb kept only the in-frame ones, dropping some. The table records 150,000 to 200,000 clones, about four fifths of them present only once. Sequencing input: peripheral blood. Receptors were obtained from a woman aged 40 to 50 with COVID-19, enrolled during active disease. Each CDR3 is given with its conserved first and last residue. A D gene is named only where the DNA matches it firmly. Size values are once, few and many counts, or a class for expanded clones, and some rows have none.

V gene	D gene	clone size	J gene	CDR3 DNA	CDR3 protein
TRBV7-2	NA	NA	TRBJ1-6	TGTGCCAGCAGCTCAATTGGGGCCCATAATTCACCCCTCCACTTT	CASSSIGAHNSPLHF
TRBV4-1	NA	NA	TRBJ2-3	TGCGCCAGCAGCCAAGAGAGGGCCGGCGTCGTAGCAGATACGCAGTATTTT	CASSQERAGVVADTQYF
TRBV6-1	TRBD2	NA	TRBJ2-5	TGTGCCAGCAGTGAAAGGCGGGGGAAAGAGACCCAGTACTTC	CASSERRGKETQYF
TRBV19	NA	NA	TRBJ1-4	TGTGCCAGTAGTTCTCAGGGCTTTGGGACTAATGAAAAACTGTTTTTT	CASSSQGFGTNEKLFF
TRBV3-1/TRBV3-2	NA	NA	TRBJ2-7	TGTGCCAGCAGCTACTCGGGGTACGAGCAGTACTTC	CASSYSGYEQYF
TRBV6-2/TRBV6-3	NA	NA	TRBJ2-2	TGTGCCAGCAGTTACCTAACCGGGGAGCTGTTTTTT	CASSYLTGELFF
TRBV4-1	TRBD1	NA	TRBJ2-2	TGCGCCAGCGAGACAAACAGGGGGCGGTCCGGGGAGCTGTTTTTT	CASETNRGRSGELFF
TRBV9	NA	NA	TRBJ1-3	TGTGCCAGCAGCGTAGAGGGGGGAAACACCATATATTTT	CASSVEGGNTIYF
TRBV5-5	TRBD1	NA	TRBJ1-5	TGTGCCAGCAGATATACCGCGGGGACAGCGACCAATCAGCCCCAGCATTTT	CASRYTAGTATNQPQHF
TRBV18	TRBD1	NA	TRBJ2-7	TGTGCCAGCTCACGGGACAGGACCTACGAGCAGTACTTC	CASSRDRTYEQYF
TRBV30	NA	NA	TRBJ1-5	TGTGCCTGGAGTGTTAACGGGGATCAGCCCCAGCATTTT	CAWSVNGDQPQHF
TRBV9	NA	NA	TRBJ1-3	TGTGCCAGCAGCGTCTCCCCGCAGGGCGAGTCAGGAAACACCATATATTTT	CASSVSPQGESGNTIYF
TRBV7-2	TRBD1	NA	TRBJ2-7	TGTGCCAGCAGCTCAGGGGGACAGGGCTACGAGCAGTACTTC	CASSSGGQGYEQYF
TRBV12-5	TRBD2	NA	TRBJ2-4	TGTGCTAGTGGTACTAGCGGGCCAAACATTCAGTACTTC	CASGTSGPNIQYF
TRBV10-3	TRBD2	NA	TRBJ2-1	TGTGCCATCAGAGAACCCCTAGCGGGCGTTGAGCAGTTCTTC	CAIREPLAGVEQFF
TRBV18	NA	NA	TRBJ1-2	TGTGCCAGCTCACCCACAGGGCGCGGCTACACCTTC	CASSPTGRGYTF
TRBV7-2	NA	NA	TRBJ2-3	TGTGCCAGCAGCTTAGGGGGAGGTATGGATACGCAGTATTTT	CASSLGGGMDTQYF
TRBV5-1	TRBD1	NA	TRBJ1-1	TGCGCCAGCAGCCCATCATTTAGGGACAGTCCCCTGAACACTGAAGCTTTCTTT	CASSPSFRDSPLNTEAFF
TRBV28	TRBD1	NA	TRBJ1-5	TGTGCCAGCAGTTTAAAACAGGGGGTCAATAATCAGCCCCAGCATTTT	CASSLKQGVNNQPQHF
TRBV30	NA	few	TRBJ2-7	TGTGCCTGGAGTGTCCTCCCGCAGGCTACCTACGAGCAGTACTTC	CAWSVLPQATYEQYF
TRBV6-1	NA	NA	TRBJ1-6	TGTGCCAGCAGTGTTCAAGGGGTTCATAATAATTCACCCCTCCACTTT	CASSVQGVHNNSPLHF
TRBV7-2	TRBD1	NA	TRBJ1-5	TGTGCCAGCAGCCGGACAGGGGCCGGTCAGCCCCAGCATTTT	CASSRTGAGQPQHF
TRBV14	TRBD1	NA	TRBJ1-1	TGTGCCAGCAGCCCTAGGGACAGGGGCTTTACTGAAGCTTTCTTT	CASSPRDRGFTEAFF
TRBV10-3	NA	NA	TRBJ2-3	TGTGCCATCAGCAGACAGGACAGCACAGATACGCAGTATTTT	CAISRQDSTDTQYF
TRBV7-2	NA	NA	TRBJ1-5	TGTGCCAGCAGCTTACATGCCGGGGGTCAGCCCCAGCATTTT	CASSLHAGGQPQHF
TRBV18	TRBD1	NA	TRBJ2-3	TGTGCCAGCTCACCACTAGAGGGGGCGGGCACAGATACGCAGTATTTT	CASSPLEGAGTDTQYF